This passage covers 25 T cell receptor beta chains from one sample sequenced in a study of cytomegalovirus exposure and HLA in healthy donors. The study ran its PCR with 60 Vbeta and 13 Jbeta primers. Assay: immunoSEQ multiplex PCR; the TCRdb copy retains only in-frame clones and omits some. The data contain 150,000 to 200,000 clones, around 84% of them seen just once; the ten biggest clones take up around 3.3%. What was sequenced was PBMCs. All receptors come from a woman aged 40 to 55 in good health and CMV-seronegative.

The sample holds one count of this clone. The chain couples TRBV4-1 to TRBJ1-2; 10 nucleotides agree with TRBD1. CDR3 length: 16 amino acids. Losses at the gene ends were 2 bases for V and 1 base for J; bases not matched to a gene: 4. Germline CDR1 reads MGHRA; CDR2 reads YSYEKL. The DNA for the CDR3 is TGCGCCAGCAGCCAAAGACGGGACAGGGGTAACTATGGCTACACCTTC. It codes for CASSQRRDRGNYGYTF.

Written as DNA, the CDR3 is TGTGCCAGCAGTACATTCTCTCTGCAAACCAGGCATTTT. Translation gives CASSTFSLQTRHF. The chain recombines TRBV6-1 with TRBJ1-5; D unresolved. Germline CDR1 reads MNHNS; CDR2 reads SASEGT. The ends were cut back, 5 bases at V and 15 bases at J, with 20 bases in the middle. The CDR3 runs 13 residues.

V and J are TRBV7-3 and TRBJ2-1; 9 nucleotides agree with TRBD2. The CDR3 has 15 residues. V gave up 4 bases and J gave up 6 bases; unmatched junction bases: 7. Germline values: CDR1 SGHTA, CDR2 FQGTGA. The CDR3 here is CASSSGLASVNEQFF. The CDR3 DNA is TGTGCCAGCAGCTCCGGACTAGCGTCCGTCAATGAGCAGTTCTTC.

The chain uses TRBV7-5 and TRBJ1-2; the listed D gene, TRBD1, was not tested against the DNA. TRBV7-5 is deemed a pseudogene. This CDR3 contains 15 residues. The CDR3 reads CVRSLDRGTANGYTF. CDR3 nucleotides: TGTGTCAGAAGCTTAGACCGTGGGACAGCGAATGGCTACACCTTC.

The chain links TRBV5-6 to TRBJ1-2, with 7 positions matching TRBD1. J lost 12 bases, V lost 7 bases, and 27 bases had no gene match. The CDR3 is made up of 17 amino acids. Germline values: CDR1 SGHDT, CDR2 YYEEEE. The CDR3 bases are TGTGCCAGCGGTACCCCGCTCGGGGACAGCAGGGGGAGGAGGAACACCTTC. Its translation: CASGTPLGDSRGRRNTF.

The chain employs TRBV6-4 and TRBJ2-1, with TRBD2 matching over 13 bases. The CDR3 runs to 15 residues. Unmatched junction bases numbered 1, after V lost 2 bases and J lost 6 bases. CDR1 and CDR2 (germline): MRHNA, SNTAGT. The DNA for the CDR3 is TGTGCCAGCAGTGACGGACTAGCGGGGGTCAATGAGCAGTTCTTC. This codes for CASSDGLAGVNEQFF.

This chain links TRBV6-1 with TRBJ1-5, with 10 positions matching TRBD1. J gave up 7 bases and V 8 bases, and 5 bases lay outside the gene matches. Looked up from germline, CDR1 is MNHNS and CDR2 is SASEGT. The CDR3 is 13 amino acids. CDR3 nucleotide sequence: TGTGCCAGCGACCGGGACAGGGGACAGCCCCAGCATTTT. Amino acid sequence: CASDRDRGQPQHF.

The gene calls are TRBV14 and TRBJ1-5; TRBD1 is a possible D gene (5 bases). Per the germline V gene, CDR1 is SGHDN and CDR2 is FVKESK. The CDR3 has 14 residues. The V end lost 6 bases, the J end lost 9 bases, and 18 bases lay between the germline ends. The CDR3 sequence: CASRSGQTIWPQHF. CDR3 DNA: TGTGCCAGCAGATCCGGACAAACGATTTGGCCCCAGCATTTT.

The gene calls are TRBV19 and TRBJ1-2; 8 bases are a match to TRBD1. The CDR3 extends over 14 amino acids. The J segment lost 7 bases and the V segment lost 9 bases, leaving 13 bases of the junction unmatched. Germline lookup yields CDR1 LNHDA and CDR2 SQIVND (reference sequence). This chain's CDR3 is CASHIRQGASGYTF. In DNA, the CDR3 is TGTGCCAGCCACATCAGGCAGGGGGCAAGTGGCTACACCTTC.

The chain couples TRBV11-2 to TRBJ2-7, with TRBD1 matching 7 bases. The CDR3 loop spans 14 amino acids. Germline V gives CDR1 SGHAT, CDR2 FQNNGV. The junction had 9 bases not matched to a gene; V was cut back by 4 bases and J by 6 bases. CDR3: CASSSWAGGLEQYF. CDR3 sequence (DNA): TGTGCCAGCAGCTCATGGGCAGGGGGTCTCGAGCAGTACTTC.

The chain couples TRBV4-1 to TRBJ1-5; D uncertain. Germline CDR1 reads MGHRA; CDR2 reads YSYEKL. This CDR3 contains 16 residues. Between the trimmed V and J ends, which lost 1 base and 0 bases, there was a span of 10 bases. Here the CDR3 reads CASSQGPGYSNQPQHF. CDR3 bases: TGCGCCAGCAGCCAAGGACCAGGCTATAGCAATCAGCCCCAGCATTTT.

The chain links TRBV27 to TRBJ1-2, with D unclear. The germline V gene has CDR1 MNHEY and CDR2 SMNVEV (reference sequence). The V and J ends lost 3 bases and 1 base respectively, with 9 bases between them. There are 14 residues in the CDR3. CDR3 DNA sequence: TGTGCCAGCAGTTTTAGAGGGAATAACTATGGCTACACCTTC. Translating gives CASSFRGNNYGYTF.

The rearrangement uses TRBV4-2 and TRBJ2-7, with 8 bases matching TRBD2. The CDR3 totals 17 residues. The V segment lost 1 base and the J segment 3 bases; nucleotides outside the gene matches: 11. Germline CDR1 LGHNA, CDR2 YNFKEQ. The CDR3 protein is CASSQGPGAGGGYEQYF. In nucleotides, the CDR3 is TGTGCCAGCAGCCAAGGGCCCGGGGCGGGGGGTGGCTACGAGCAGTACTTC.

This clone turned up a few times. The chain joins TRBV5-6 to TRBJ1-1, with D perhaps TRBD1 (6 bases). The germline V gene encodes CDR1 SGHDT and CDR2 YYEEEE. Trimming left V 1 base short and J 4 bases short, with 14 bases between. This CDR3 comprises 15 residues. The CDR3 here is CASSLPQRGGTEAFF. The CDR3 bases are TGTGCCAGCAGCTTGCCTCAACGAGGGGGCACTGAAGCTTTCTTT. The variable domain in full, completed from reference TRBV5-6 and TRBJ1-1, reads DAGVTQSPTHLIKTRGQQVTLRCSPKSGHDTVSWYQQALGQGPQFIFQYYEEEERQRGNFPDRFSGHQFPNYSSELNVNALLLGDSALYLCASSLPQRGGTEAFFGQGTRLTVV.

The chain carries TRBV6-1 and TRBJ2-5; possibly TRBD2 for D (6 bases). This CDR3 has 14 amino acids. With 1 base removed from V and 5 bases from J, the gap between germline ends came to 11 bases. Germline CDR1 is MNHNS and CDR2 is SASEGT. In nucleotides, the CDR3 is TGTGCCAGCAGTGAAGGGCAGGGAGGCGAGACCCAGTACTTC. Translation gives CASSEGQGGETQYF.

V usage is TRBV5-1 and J usage is TRBJ2-1; TRBD1 aligns across 7 bases. The V gene end was trimmed by 6 bases and the J gene end by 3 bases; junction bases not matched to a gene: 6. Germline CDR1 is SGHRS and CDR2 is YFSETQ. The CDR3 extends over 14 amino acids. CDR3 bases: TGCGCCAGCAACTCGGGACAGAACTACAATGAGCAGTTCTTC. Its protein product is CASNSGQNYNEQFF.

The chain joins TRBV11-2 to TRBJ2-7; a weak D match, TRBD1 (5 bases). Germline CDR1 and CDR2: SGHAT and FQNNGV. CDR3 size: 15 residues. Trimming removed 1 base at V and 3 bases at J, with 13 bases between. CDR3 sequence (DNA): TGTGCCAGCAGCTTAGGCCCAGGGCGGATCTACGAGCAGTACTTC. Translating gives CASSLGPGRIYEQYF.

The J gene is TRBJ2-3, the V gene TRBV4-1, with 16 positions matching TRBD2. The V and J ends lost 0 bases and 4 bases, in that order; junction bases with no gene match: 4. Germline V gene data show CDR1 as MGHRA and CDR2 as YSYEKL. The CDR3 contains 18 residues. The CDR3 sequence: CASSQEGLAGGWSDTQYF. CDR3 coding DNA: TGCGCCAGCAGCCAAGAGGGACTAGCGGGGGGGTGGTCAGATACGCAGTATTTT.

The rearrangement joins TRBV11-2 to TRBJ1-2; unclear D gene. This CDR3 spans 14 amino acids. V was trimmed by 4 bases and J by 8 bases, leaving 17 bases between them. CDR1 is SGHAT, CDR2 FQNNGV, per germline. CDR3 nucleotides: TGTGCCAGCAGCTCCCAATCTGACACAACGGGCTACACCTTC. Protein product: CASSSQSDTTGYTF.

CDR3 residues: CASSVGSGGLGGETQYF. The DNA for the CDR3 is TGTGCCAGCAGCGTAGGGAGCGGGGGGCTTGGCGGGGAGACCCAGTACTTC. The V gene is TRBV9, the J gene TRBJ2-5, with 9 bases that match TRBD2. This CDR3 has 17 residues. V lost 0 bases and J lost 5; bases outside the gene matches: 11. Germline CDR1 is SGDLS and CDR2 is YYNGEE.

This chain uses TRBV28 with TRBJ2-7, with 9 bases that match TRBD2. The CDR3 is made up of 14 amino acids. The J segment lost 7 bases and the V segment lost 6 bases, leaving 10 bases of the junction unmatched. Germline CDR1 MDHEN, CDR2 SYDVKM. In DNA, the CDR3 is TGTGCCAGCAGACCTCTAGCGGGGCTGCGAGAGCAGTACTTC. Translation gives CASRPLAGLREQYF.

The chain uses TRBV5-6 and TRBJ2-5; the match to TRBD2 covers 7 bases. The CDR3 loop spans 16 amino acids. J was trimmed by 5 bases and V by 4 bases; bases with no gene match: 14. Germline assignment: CDR1 SGHDT and CDR2 YYEEEE. CDR3 nucleotides: TGTGCCAGCAGCGCCGGTGGTGGGGCTAGCGGCGAGACCCAGTACTTC. It encodes CASSAGGGASGETQYF.

V is TRBV28 and J is TRBJ1-2; D call uncertain. Germline CDR1 and CDR2: MDHEN and SYDVKM. CDR3 length: 14 residues. The ends were cut back, 7 bases at V and 2 bases at J, with 14 bases in the middle. The CDR3 nucleotides read TGTGCCAGCAAGGCAGGCGATCTAAACTATGGCTACACCTTC. The encoded protein is CASKAGDLNYGYTF.

V gene TRBV6-6 combines with J gene TRBJ2-1; D not certain. Trimming shortened V by 4 bases and J by 1 base, and 11 bases separated the two germline ends. Germline V lookup: CDR1 MNHNY, CDR2 SVGAGI (reference sequence). The CDR3 is 15 residues long. The CDR3: CASSFYSFSYNEQFF. Written as DNA, the CDR3 is TGTGCCAGCAGTTTCTACTCCTTTTCCTACAATGAGCAGTTCTTC.

The V and J genes are TRBV28 and TRBJ2-7, with 11 bases identical to TRBD1. The ends lost 2 bases at V and 5 bases at J; junction bases unmatched: 5. Germline assignment: CDR1 MDHEN and CDR2 SYDVKM. The CDR3 consists of 15 residues. The CDR3 nucleotides read TGTGCCAGCAGTTTACTTGGACAGGGGGCGAACGAGCAGTACTTC. It encodes CASSLLGQGANEQYF.